These T cell receptor beta chains were read from a single sample in a study of blood T cell repertoires in COVID-19. Using immunoSEQ multiplex PCR, the repertoire was profiled, and TCRdb retains in-frame clones only, with some absent. The table includes nearly 350,000 clones, around four fifths detected once. Sample: peripheral blood. The source is a man under 40 with active or convalescent COVID-19. The CDR3 runs from the conserved cysteine through the conserved F or W. The D gene is left open where the match is weak. Only part of the rows carry a size: once, few, many, or a class if the clone is expanded.

V gene	D gene	clone size	J gene	CDR3 DNA	CDR3 protein
TRBV29-1	TRBD2	NA	TRBJ2-7	TGCAGCGTTGAAGCCGCGAGGTCTAGCGGGAGTGGCGAGCAGTACTTC	CSVEAARSSGSGEQYF
TRBV27	NA	NA	TRBJ1-1	TGTGCCAGCAGTCTCCACTTGAACACTGAAGCTTTCTTT	CASSLHLNTEAFF
TRBV4-1	TRBD2	NA	TRBJ2-3	TGCGCCAGCAGCCGATTAGCGGGGGGGATTGATACGCAGTATTTT	CASSRLAGGIDTQYF
TRBV7-2	NA	once	TRBJ2-7	TGTGCCAGCAGCTTGTCCCACCAAAGAGCCTACGAGCAGTACTTC	CASSLSHQRAYEQYF
TRBV9	TRBD2	NA	TRBJ2-1	TGTGCCAGCAGCGTAGTAGCGGGCTCCTACAATGAGCAGTTCTTC	CASSVVAGSYNEQFF
TRBV10-3	TRBD1	NA	TRBJ2-6	TGTGCCATCAGTGGGGACAGGGCGAGACCTTCTGGGGCCAACGTCCTGACTTTC	CAISGDRARPSGANVLTF
TRBV5-1	TRBD2	NA	TRBJ2-1	TGCGCCAGCACGACTAGCGGGGGGAATACTGAGCAGTTCTTC	CASTTSGGNTEQFF
TRBV15	NA	NA	TRBJ1-4	TGTGCCACCAGCAGGGTGAAGGGGACTAATGAAAAACTGTTTTTT	CATSRVKGTNEKLFF
TRBV6-5	NA	NA	TRBJ1-4	TGTGCCAGCAGTCCCGGGACACCTCGGGAAAAACTGTTTTTT	CASSPGTPREKLFF
TRBV28	TRBD1	NA	TRBJ2-6	TGTGCCAGCAACCAACAGGGGTCTGGGGCCAACGTCCTGACTTTC	CASNQQGSGANVLTF
TRBV2	NA	NA	TRBJ1-2	TGTGCCAGCAGTGAAGGCGGGGGGGTGTTTGGCTACACCTTC	CASSEGGGVFGYTF
TRBV28	TRBD2	NA	TRBJ2-7	TGTGCCAGCAGTTTAATGACTAGCGGAATCTCCTCCTACGAGCAGTACTTC	CASSLMTSGISSYEQYF
TRBV2	TRBD2	NA	TRBJ2-1	TGTGCCAGCAGACAAACCCTTCTAGCGGTCCTCTACAATGAGCAGTTCTTC	CASRQTLLAVLYNEQFF
TRBV28	NA	few	TRBJ1-6	TGTGCCAGCAGTTTATTACTTGGGGGGGAAGGTCCCTCCTTCATCACCTTT	CASSLLLGGEGPSFITF
TRBV7-2	TRBD2	NA	TRBJ2-1	TGTGCCAGCAGCTTAGGACTAGCGGCAAAGAATGAGCAGTTCTTC	CASSLGLAAKNEQFF
TRBV12-3/TRBV12-4	TRBD1	few	TRBJ1-2	TGTGCCAGCACCCGGACAGGGCGCGACTACACCTTC	CASTRTGRDYTF
TRBV5-6	TRBD1	NA	TRBJ2-1	TGTGCCAGCAGCTCAGACAGGGGCTGGCAGTTCTTC	CASSSDRGWQFF
TRBV30	TRBD1	NA	TRBJ2-7	TGTGCCTGGAGCACAGGGGGCTCCTACGAGCAGTACTTC	CAWSTGGSYEQYF
TRBV13	TRBD1	once	TRBJ2-5	TGTGCCAGCAGCTATGGACAGGGAAAGACCCAGTACTTC	CASSYGQGKTQYF
TRBV4-1	TRBD1	NA	TRBJ1-2	TGCGCCAGCAGCCGGACAGGGGTGATTGGGTATGGCTACACCTTC	CASSRTGVIGYGYTF
TRBV6-5	NA	NA	TRBJ1-6	TGTGCCAGCAGGTCTCTCTATTCACCCCTCCACTTT	CASRSLYSPLHF
TRBV7-3	NA	NA	TRBJ1-2	TGTGCCAGCAGCGCCCGGGGGGGACCCTATGGCTACACCTTC	CASSARGGPYGYTF
TRBV5-1	NA	NA	TRBJ1-1	TGCGCCAGCACCAAGGATTCCGGGGGGAAAGCTTTCTTT	CASTKDSGGKAFF
TRBV9	NA	NA	TRBJ1-4	TGTGCCAGCAGCGTAGGTTCAGGAACTAATGAAAAACTGTTTTTT	CASSVGSGTNEKLFF
TRBV7-2	NA	once	TRBJ1-5	TGTGCCAGCAGCTACCTAAGCAATCAGCCCCAGCATTTT	CASSYLSNQPQHF
TRBV7-9	TRBD1	NA	TRBJ2-7	TGTGCCAGCAGCTCCGGACAGGCGCCTAAAGAGCAGTACTTC	CASSSGQAPKEQYF
TRBV7-2	NA	NA	TRBJ2-7	TGTGCCAGCAGCTTCGGGCAGCGGCGGTACTTC	CASSFGQRRYF
TRBV7-9	NA	NA	TRBJ1-1	TGTGCCAGCAGCTTAGTCGGCGGGCACACTGAAGCTTTCTTT	CASSLVGGHTEAFF
TRBV9	TRBD1	NA	TRBJ1-2	TGTGCCAGCAGCCTCAGTGGAACAGGGGTGTACTATGGCTACACCTTC	CASSLSGTGVYYGYTF
TRBV20-1	TRBD2	NA	TRBJ2-7	TGCAGTGCTAGTTTCAGTCTGGCGGGAGGGTACGAGCAGTACTTC	CSASFSLAGGYEQYF
TRBV30	NA	NA	TRBJ1-6	TGTGCCTGGAGTGGCGGACAGTCATATTCACCCCTCCACTTT	CAWSGGQSYSPLHF